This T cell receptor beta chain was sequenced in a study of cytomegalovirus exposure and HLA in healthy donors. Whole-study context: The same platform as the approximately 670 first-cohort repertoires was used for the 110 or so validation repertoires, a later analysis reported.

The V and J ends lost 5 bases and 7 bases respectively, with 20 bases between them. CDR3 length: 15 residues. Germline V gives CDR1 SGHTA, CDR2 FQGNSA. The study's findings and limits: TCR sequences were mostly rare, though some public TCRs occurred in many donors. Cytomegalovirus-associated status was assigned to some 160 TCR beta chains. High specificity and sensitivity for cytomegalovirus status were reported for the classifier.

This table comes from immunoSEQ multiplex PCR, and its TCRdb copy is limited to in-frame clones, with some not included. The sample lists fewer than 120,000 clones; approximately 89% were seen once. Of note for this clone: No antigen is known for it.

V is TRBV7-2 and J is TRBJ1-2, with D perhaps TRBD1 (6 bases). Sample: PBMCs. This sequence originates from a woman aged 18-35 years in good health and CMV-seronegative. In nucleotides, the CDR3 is TGTGCCAGCAGCATGCAGGGGCCCCTAGGATCTGGCTACACCTTC. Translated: CASSMQGPLGSGYTF. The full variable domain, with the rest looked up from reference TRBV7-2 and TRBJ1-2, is GAGVSQSPSNKVTEKGKDVELRCDPISGHTALYWYRQSLGQGLEFLIYFQGNSAPDKSGLPSDRFSAERTGGSVSTLTIQRTQQEDSAVYLCASSMQGPLGSGYTFGSGTRLTVV.